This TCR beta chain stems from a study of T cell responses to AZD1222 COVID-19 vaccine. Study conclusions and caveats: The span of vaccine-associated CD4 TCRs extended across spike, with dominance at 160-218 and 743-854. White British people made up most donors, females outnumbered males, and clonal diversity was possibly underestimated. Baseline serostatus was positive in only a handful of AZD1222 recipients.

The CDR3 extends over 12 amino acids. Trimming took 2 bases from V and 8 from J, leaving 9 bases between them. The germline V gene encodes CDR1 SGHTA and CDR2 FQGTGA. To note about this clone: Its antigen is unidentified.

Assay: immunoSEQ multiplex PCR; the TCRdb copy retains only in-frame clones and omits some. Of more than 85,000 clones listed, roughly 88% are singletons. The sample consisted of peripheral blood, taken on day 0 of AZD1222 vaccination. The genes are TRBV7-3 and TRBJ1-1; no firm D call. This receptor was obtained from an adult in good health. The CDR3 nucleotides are TGTGCCAGCAGCTTAGGAACCTCCGAAGCTTTCTTT. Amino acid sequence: CASSLGTSEAFF.